This T cell receptor (beta chain) was found in a study of shared T cell receptors in the human thymus. The CDR3 is 19 residues long. V lost 0 bases to trimming and J lost 1 base, with 19 bases between them. Germline V CDR1 and CDR2: SGHVS, FQNEAQ. Method: immunoSEQ multiplex PCR; TCRdb's copy keeps in-frame clones and lacks some. Among roughly 560,000 clones listed, roughly 74% were seen once. These data also formed part of another study, on human thymus T cells. That investigation notes: Overlap was high between thymic repertoires from unrelated individuals, as reported in related research.

The chain has TRBV7-8 and TRBJ2-1, with unresolved D. Input material: thymocytes. The clonotype was recovered from a boy less than two years old with a congenital heart defect. CDR3 in DNA: TGTGCCAGCAGCTTAGCCCTACCAGGTCACAGCCCATCCTACAATGAGCAGTTCTTC. Protein product: CASSLALPGHSPSYNEQFF.